The 29 T cell receptor beta chains presented below share a single source sample, sequenced in a study of identical twins. TCRdb reprocessed the 5' RACE reads with MiXCR, giving one entry per CDR3 protein. The table has a few hundred thousand distinct CDR3 sequences, about 18% seen once. The source material was naive T cells sorted from blood. All receptors come from a middle-aged man in good health.

This clonotype was detected ten times or more. V gene TRBV6-2 or TRBV6-3 combines with J gene TRBJ2-3; 8 positions agree with TRBD2. The CDR3 contains 14 residues. Germline loops: CDR1 MNHEY, CDR2 SVGEGT. V was pared by 4 bases and J by 9 bases, with 9 bases of the junction left unmatched. As DNA, the CDR3 is TGTGCCAGCAGTTCGGGACTAGGGCGTGGGACGCAGTATTTT. Residues: CASSSGLGRGTQYF.

The J gene is TRBJ2-3, the V gene TRBV6-5; 7 nucleotides match TRBD2. Unmatched junction bases numbered 7, after V lost 2 bases and J lost 2 bases. The CDR3 sequence is 16 residues long. Germline V lookup: CDR1 MNHEY, CDR2 SVGAGI. CDR3 in DNA: TGTGCCAGCAGTTACCTAGCGGAAGATCCCACAGATACGCAGTATTTT. Translating gives CASSYLAEDPTDTQYF.

The chain joins TRBV29-1 to TRBJ1-4; D is unresolved. This CDR3 comprises 12 residues. Trimming took off 4 bases at V and 5 bases at J, with 8 bases between the two ends. CDR1 is SQVTM, CDR2 ANQGSEA, per germline. The CDR3 DNA is TGCAGCGTTGGGCAGCCCAATGAAAAACTGTTTTTT. Its translation is CSVGQPNEKLFF.

In this sample, this clonotype turned up many times. The CDR3 coding sequence is TGTGCCAGTACAACGGTCCAAGAGACCCAGTACTTC. It is translated as CASTTVQETQYF. The rearrangement links TRBV28 to TRBJ2-5; the D is unclear. This CDR3 is built from 12 residues. The ends were cut back, 9 bases at V and 1 base at J, with 9 bases in the middle. The V gene's germline CDR1 is MDHEN and CDR2 SYDVKM.

The chain has TRBV25-1 and TRBJ2-1; D might be TRBD1 (6 bases). Germline CDR1 reads MGHDK; CDR2 reads SYGVNS. The ends were cut back, 2 bases at V and 7 bases at J, with 9 bases in the middle. The CDR3 contains 13 residues. The CDR3 spells CASSEDRRNEQFF. CDR3 nucleotides: TGTGCCAGCAGTGAAGACAGGAGGAATGAGCAGTTCTTC.

This clonotype was observed a few times. This chain links TRBV6-2 or TRBV6-3 with TRBJ2-2, with 13 bases matching TRBD2. With V trimmed by 6 bases and J by 4 bases, 5 bases remained unmatched. The CDR3 covers 16 residues. Germline V gene data show CDR1 as MNHEY and CDR2 as SVGEGT. The CDR3 protein is CASSRTSGSFTGELFF. CDR3 DNA sequence: TGTGCCAGCAGCCGGACTAGCGGGAGTTTCACCGGGGAGCTGTTTTTT.

V usage is TRBV30 and J usage is TRBJ1-5; D unclear. Germline-derived CDR1 and CDR2 are GTSNPN and SVGIG (reference sequence). Between the trimmed V and J ends, which lost 0 bases and 4 bases, there was a span of 7 bases. CDR3 length: 13 amino acids. The DNA for the CDR3 is TGTGCCTGGAGTGTATTGGGGAATCAGCCCCAGCATTTT. Encoded protein: CAWSVLGNQPQHF.

The chain links TRBV30 to TRBJ1-2; no reliable D call. The CDR3 consists of 12 residues. Looked up from germline, CDR1 is GTSNPN and CDR2 is SVGIG (reference sequence). Trimming shortened V by 4 bases and J by 3 bases, and 9 bases separated the two germline ends. CDR3 sequence reads: CAWNLKYYGYTF. Written as DNA, the CDR3 is TGTGCCTGGAACCTGAAGTACTATGGCTACACCTTC.

This chain connects TRBV4-3 to TRBJ1-1; possibly TRBD1 for D (6 bases). This CDR3 contains 16 residues. CDR1 and CDR2 (germline): LGHNA, YSLEER. Trimming pared 2 bases from V and 1 base from J, leaving 14 bases between. The CDR3 loop reads CASSQHTDRPNTEAFF. As DNA, the CDR3 is TGCGCCAGCAGCCAACATACCGACAGGCCGAACACTGAAGCTTTCTTT.

This clonotype was found many times. The chain uses TRBV3-1 and TRBJ1-4; D is possibly TRBD1 (5 bases). The germline CDR1 and CDR2 sequences are LGHDT and YNNKEL (reference sequence). V dropped 1 base and J dropped 4 bases, with 10 bases sitting between them. The CDR3 has 15 amino acids. The CDR3 region is CASSQGGVLNEKLFF. CDR3 nucleotide sequence: TGTGCCAGCAGCCAAGGAGGGGTCCTTAATGAAAAACTGTTTTTT.

V is TRBV20-1 and J is TRBJ2-4; TRBD2 agrees at 14 bases. CDR1 and CDR2 from the germline V gene are DFQATT and SNEGSKA (reference sequence). V dropped 6 bases and J dropped 0; count of bases not matched to a gene: 4. The CDR3 has 16 residues. The CDR3 loop reads CSALGTSGRAKNIQYF. The CDR3 DNA sequence: TGCAGTGCACTCGGGACTAGCGGGAGAGCCAAAAACATTCAGTACTTC.

V and J are TRBV4-1 and TRBJ2-7, with D possibly TRBD1 on 6 matching bases. The CDR3 covers 14 residues. Trimming cost V 1 base and J 4 bases, with 11 bases left between them. Looked up from germline, CDR1 is MGHRA and CDR2 is YSYEKL. This CDR3 is CASSQVGHIYEQYF. The CDR3 DNA follows: TGCGCCAGCAGCCAAGTGGGACACATTTACGAGCAGTACTTC.

This chain links TRBV24-1 with TRBJ2-5; either TRBD1 or TRBD2 may fit D (5 bases each). V was shortened by 4 bases and J by 2 bases, with 10 bases between the two germline ends. Germline CDR1 is KGHDR and CDR2 is SFDVKD. This CDR3 is built from 14 residues. CDR3: CATSDPGRQETQYF. CDR3 bases: TGTGCCACCAGTGACCCGGGACGGCAAGAGACCCAGTACTTC.

The rearrangement links TRBV21-1 to TRBJ2-1; TRBD1, the D gene given by the table, was not confirmed from the DNA. TRBV21-1 is noted as a pseudogene. The CDR3 is 16 amino acids. The CDR3 reads CASRRIDRGGYNEQFF. The CDR3 nucleotides are TGTGCCAGCAGGAGAATAGACAGGGGTGGTTACAATGAGCAGTTCTTC.

This clonotype was recorded at least ten times. The rearrangement links TRBV30 to TRBJ1-5; D perhaps matches TRBD1 (5 bases). This CDR3 spans 15 amino acids. With 3 bases removed from V and 6 bases from J, the gap between germline ends came to 18 bases. Germline V gene data show CDR1 as GTSNPN and CDR2 as SVGIG (reference sequence). The CDR3 spells CAWSHGTPRGQPQHF. DNA of the CDR3: TGTGCCTGGAGCCACGGGACGCCAAGGGGTCAGCCCCAGCATTTT.

This clonotype was seen ten or more times. The J gene is TRBJ1-1, the V gene TRBV4-3; no definite D call. This CDR3 spans 16 amino acids. Trimming shortened V by 1 base and J by 0 bases, and 12 bases separated the two germline ends. Looked up from germline, CDR1 is LGHNA and CDR2 is YSLEER. DNA for the CDR3: TGCGCCAGCAGCCAAGCTCTCGGTCGGGTGAACACTGAAGCTTTCTTT. It specifies CASSQALGRVNTEAFF.

In this sample, this clonotype turned up a few times. The genes are TRBV7-6 and TRBJ2-1; perhaps TRBD2 as D (6 bases). Germline V gene sequence: CDR1 SGHVS, CDR2 FNYEAQ. Trimming shortened V by 4 bases and J by 9 bases, and 19 bases separated the two germline ends. This CDR3 has 15 residues. DNA of the CDR3: TGTGCCAGCAGCTCTCGGGACTTAGACTTGCGTGAGCAGTTCTTC. Encoded protein: CASSSRDLDLREQFF.

This clonotype was seen repeatedly, ten times or more. This rearrangement joins TRBV10-3 to TRBJ1-1; 8 nucleotides line up with TRBD1. The CDR3 sequence is 13 residues long. Germline lookup yields CDR1 ENHRY and CDR2 SYGVKD. V gave up 6 bases and J gave up 4 bases; unmatched junction bases: 4. DNA of the CDR3: TGTGCCATCAGGGCCACAGGGGGCACTGAAGCTTTCTTT. Its protein product is CAIRATGGTEAFF.

This clonotype has just a few counts. The rearrangement joins TRBV5-5 to TRBJ1-4, with D perhaps TRBD1 (6 bases). The germline gives CDR1 SGHKS, CDR2 YYEKEE (reference sequence). V shed 5 bases and J shed 4 bases, with 12 bases lying between them. The CDR3 spans 14 residues. The CDR3 region is CASRSGHNNEKLFF. As DNA, the CDR3 is TGTGCCAGCAGGTCGGGACACAATAATGAAAAACTGTTTTTT.

This chain connects TRBV28 to TRBJ2-1; TRBD1 matches 8 bases. V trimming: 3 bases; J trimming: 16 bases; junction bases outside the gene matches: 8. The CDR3 runs to 12 residues. The V gene's germline CDR1 is MDHEN and CDR2 SYDVKM. CDR3 protein: CASSFRAGGTFF. In DNA form, the CDR3 reads TGTGCCAGCAGTTTTAGGGCAGGGGGCACTTTCTTC.

The chain combines TRBV6-1 with TRBJ2-7; the match to TRBD2 covers 9 bases. In germline, CDR1 is MNHNS, CDR2 SASEGT. V trimming: 5 bases; J trimming: 1 base; junction bases outside the gene matches: 9. This CDR3 comprises 16 residues. The CDR3 DNA sequence: TGTGCCAGCAGTCTCCAAAGCGGGGGGTCTTCCTACGAGCAGTACTTC. It codes for CASSLQSGGSSYEQYF.

V usage is TRBV5-1 and J usage is TRBJ2-2, with D maybe TRBD1 (6 bases). V was clipped by 0 bases and J by 5 bases, with 8 bases between them. The CDR3 sequence is 14 residues long. Germline-derived CDR1 and CDR2 are SGHRS and YFSETQ. The DNA for the CDR3 is TGCGCCAGCAGCTTGGTCCAGGGGACCGGGGAGCTGTTTTTT. As protein: CASSLVQGTGELFF.

This clonotype showed up many times. V usage is TRBV27 and J usage is TRBJ2-7; D call uncertain. Looked up from germline, CDR1 is MNHEY and CDR2 is SMNVEV (reference sequence). The V end lost 3 bases, the J end lost 7 bases, and 13 bases lay between the germline ends. The CDR3 length is 13 residues. The CDR3 here is CASSFRYLGEQYF. The DNA for the CDR3 is TGTGCCAGCAGTTTCCGTTATCTGGGGGAGCAGTACTTC.

This clonotype was seen ten or more times. The rearrangement uses TRBV3-1 and TRBJ2-2; no definite D call. Germline CDR1 LGHDT, CDR2 YNNKEL (reference sequence). There are 12 residues in the CDR3. V was trimmed by 3 bases and J by 5 bases, leaving 4 bases between them. This chain's CDR3 is CASSQTTGELFF. The CDR3 DNA reads as TGTGCCAGCAGCCAGACGACCGGGGAGCTGTTTTTT.

At least ten counts were recorded for this clonotype. The genes are TRBV29-1 and TRBJ1-1; TRBD1 is a possible D gene (5 bases). The CDR3 totals 11 residues. Trimming shortened V by 5 bases and J by 4 bases, and 8 bases separated the two germline ends. Per the germline V gene, CDR1 is SQVTM and CDR2 is ANQGSEA. The CDR3: CSVRDPTEAFF. In DNA form, the CDR3 reads TGCAGCGTTCGGGACCCCACTGAAGCTTTCTTT.

The rearrangement links TRBV27 to TRBJ2-3; D is undetermined. With 6 bases removed from V and 2 bases from J, the gap between germline ends came to 18 bases. CDR3 length equals 16 residues. Germline loops: CDR1 MNHEY, CDR2 SMNVEV (reference sequence). As DNA, the CDR3 is TGTGCCAGCAGCCGGACCGGCGGCCGGGTCACAGATACGCAGTATTTT. Encoded protein: CASSRTGGRVTDTQYF.

The rearrangement links TRBV11-2 to TRBJ2-7; D uncertain. V was shortened by 1 base and J by 3 bases, with 13 bases between the two germline ends. Germline loops: CDR1 SGHAT, CDR2 FQNNGV. The CDR3 runs 15 residues. In nucleotides, the CDR3 is TGTGCCAGCAGCTTAGGCCGGGCCGATCTCTACGAGCAGTACTTC. Encoded protein: CASSLGRADLYEQYF. The whole variable domain, filled in from reference TRBV11-2 and TRBJ2-7, reads EAGVAQSPRYKIIEKRQSVAFWCNPISGHATLYWYQQILGQGPKLLIQFQNNGVVDDSQLPKDRFSAERLKGVDSTLKIQPAKLEDSAVYLCASSLGRADLYEQYFGPGTRLTVT.

The chain couples TRBV27 to TRBJ1-3; 9 positions agree with TRBD1. Germline trimming cut 6 bases from V and 0 bases from J; bases unmatched to any gene: 6. Germline V gene data show CDR1 as MNHEY and CDR2 as SMNVEV (reference sequence). The CDR3 is 16 amino acids. The CDR3 coding sequence is TGTGCCAGCAGACGGACAGGGGCCCTCTCTGGAAACACCATATATTTT. It codes for CASRRTGALSGNTIYF.

The chain carries TRBV9 and TRBJ1-1, with TRBD1 matching over 7 bases. CDR3 size: 18 residues. Germline V gives CDR1 SGDLS, CDR2 YYNGEE. J gave up 0 bases and V 4 bases, and 15 bases lay outside the gene matches. CDR3 DNA sequence: TGTGCCAGCAGCCCTCGACGGGACAGCAACCCCTTGAACACTGAAGCTTTCTTT. Amino acid sequence: CASSPRRDSNPLNTEAFF.